This T cell receptor beta chain appears in the sequencing data of a study of blood T cell repertoires in COVID-19. A single count supports this clone. This CDR3 comprises 16 residues. Germline CDR1 is LNHNV and CDR2 is YYDKDF (reference sequence). V trimming: 0 bases; J trimming: 4 bases; junction bases outside the gene matches: 7. As processed by the authors: Amplification from reference gene primers served as the basis for estimated nucleated cell counts. Profiled with immunoSEQ multiplex PCR; TCRdb holds only in-frame clones, not every one. That table gives V, J and clone size, and the DNA gave D and trimming. Among some 100,000 clones listed, 89% were seen once.

Sequenced input: peripheral blood. The rearrangement links TRBV15 to TRBJ1-2, with 8 bases lining up with TRBD1. The TCR was taken from a woman of 80 years or more with active COVID-19. CDR3 region: CATSRDRAGGSYGYTF. DNA for the CDR3: TGTGCCACCAGCAGAGATCGGGCAGGGGGCAGCTATGGCTACACCTTC.